A single sample is the source of the 8 T cell receptor beta chains below, sequenced in a study of regulatory T cells in long-lasting Graves disease. Time point meaning: persistent/refractory GD, antithyroid drugs over 5 years with positive TRAb. Construction of the TCR library relied on RNA isolated from PBMCs. iRepertoire HTBI primers and Arm-PCR of CDR3 regions built TCR beta libraries. Each CDR3 protein gets one entry after TCRdb re-called the multiplex PCR reads with MiXCR. The repertoire has 450,000 or so distinct CDR3 sequences, roughly 22% of them found once; the top ten carry under 15%. The source was peripheral blood mononuclear cells (PBMCs), collected when the disease was refractory, from a patient treated with antithyroid drugs. Every receptor here comes from a female donor with Graves disease.

This clonotype was seen only a few times. Sequence at one end of the junction differs from germline and may be a read error. This chain links TRBV12-3 or TRBV12-4 with TRBJ1-1; D remains ambiguous. There are 13 residues in the CDR3. The DNA for the CDR3 is TGTGCCTGCAGTTTAGGGCAGACCGATGAAGCTTTCTTT. Translation: CACSLGQTDEAFF.

The chain carries TRBV6-2 or TRBV6-3 and TRBJ1-1; D possibly corresponds to TRBD1 (5 bases). V lost 2 bases, J lost 1 base, and 8 bases lay in between. The length of the CDR3 is 14 residues. The V gene's germline CDR1 is MNHEY and CDR2 SVGEGT. CDR3 residues: CASSYRDENTEAFF. Here the CDR3 DNA reads TGTGCCAGCAGTTACCGGGACGAGAACACTGAAGCTTTCTTT.

This clonotype was detected ten times or more. As DNA, the CDR3 is TGTGCCAGCAGGTGGTTGAGCGTACGGACAGATACGCAGTATTTT. Its protein is CASRWLSVRTDTQYF. This chain connects TRBV27 to TRBJ2-3; D call uncertain. CDR1 and CDR2 from the germline V gene are MNHEY and SMNVEV (reference sequence). Trimming shortened V by 6 bases and J by 3 bases, and 16 bases separated the two germline ends. The CDR3 runs to 15 residues.

This clonotype was picked up many times. The chain recombines TRBV11-2 with TRBJ2-5, with D tentatively TRBD2 (7 bases). Trimming removed 8 bases from V and 3 bases from J, with 16 bases in between. The CDR3 consists of 14 residues. Per the germline V gene, CDR1 is SGHAT and CDR2 is FQNNGV. The CDR3 coding sequence is TGTGCCAGCGAAAAGGGGGGGGGAAAAGAGACCCAGTACTTC. Translation gives CASEKGGGKETQYF.

This chain joins TRBV6-5 and TRBJ1-1; perhaps TRBD1 as D (6 bases). Trimming removed 4 bases from V and 10 bases from J, with 10 bases in between. Germline CDR1 and CDR2: MNHEY and SVGAGI. The CDR3 contains 11 residues. This chain's CDR3 is CASSSGQGAFF. The CDR3 DNA reads TGTGCCAGCAGTTCGGGACAAGGAGCTTTCTTT.

This clonotype was seen only a few times. V usage is TRBV6-1 and J usage is TRBJ2-2, with 9 bases identical to TRBD1. Germline CDR1 reads MNHNS; CDR2 reads SASEGT. The CDR3 extends over 15 amino acids. The junction had 7 bases not matched to a gene; V was cut back by 7 bases and J by 4 bases. CDR3 in DNA: TGTGCCAGCAACCAGGACAGGGGAATCACCGGGGAGCTGTTTTTT. Amino acids: CASNQDRGITGELFF.

The table lists this clonotype with a few counts. The V call is TRBV5-4, the J call TRBJ1-6; D is undetermined. Looked up from germline, CDR1 is SGHNT and CDR2 is YYREEE (reference sequence). Deletions cut 4 bases from V and 8 bases from J, with 13 bases between. CDR3 length equals 14 residues. In DNA form, the CDR3 reads TGTGCCAGCAGCCCGACTATGGGAGATTCACCCCTCCACTTT. Its translation is CASSPTMGDSPLHF.

This clonotype has only a few counts. CDR3 sequence: CASRFWGDDEKLFF. The CDR3 DNA is TGTGCCAGTAGGTTCTGGGGAGATGATGAAAAACTGTTTTTT. The chain employs TRBV19 and TRBJ1-4; D is unclear. This CDR3 is 14 amino acids long. The V end was cut by 6 bases, the J end by 6 bases, with 14 bases between. Germline CDR1 reads LNHDA; CDR2 reads SQIVND (reference sequence).